This entry lists 12 T cell receptor beta chains sequenced from one sample in a study of blood T cell repertoires in COVID-19. Sequencing was performed with immunoSEQ multiplex PCR; in TCRdb, only in-frame clones are kept and a portion is missing. The repertoire holds approximately 190,000 clones, with 75% to 90% as singletons. The material sequenced was peripheral blood. The receptors here all came from a middle-aged woman with acute or convalescent COVID-19.

The table lists this clone with a count of one. The rearrangement joins TRBV4-2 to TRBJ1-2; D might be TRBD1 (6 bases). Germline V gene lookup returns CDR1 LGHNA and CDR2 YNFKEQ. Trimming cost V 3 bases and J 0 bases, with 11 bases left between them. The CDR3 runs 15 residues. In DNA form, the CDR3 reads TGTGCCAGCAGCCATCGGGACACCGCTAACTATGGCTACACCTTC. Translation gives CASSHRDTANYGYTF.

Only a few counts were recorded for this clone. V usage is TRBV7-9 and J usage is TRBJ1-3, with D tentatively TRBD1 (6 bases). The CDR3 is made up of 14 amino acids. CDR1 is SEHNR and CDR2 is FQNEAQ in the germline V gene (reference sequence). The V end was cut by 6 bases, the J end by 6 bases, with 15 bases between. The DNA for the CDR3 is TGTGCCAGCAGTCCTACAGGGATAGCAAACACCATATATTTT. It is translated as CASSPTGIANTIYF.

The chain couples TRBV6-4 to TRBJ2-1, with 8 bases matching TRBD2. V dropped 3 bases and J dropped 15; count of bases not matched to a gene: 10. CDR3 length equals 13 residues. Per germline, CDR1 MRHNA and CDR2 SNTAGT. This CDR3 reads CASSEAPGLVTFF. CDR3 coding DNA: TGTGCCAGCAGTGAGGCCCCGGGACTAGTCACGTTCTTC.

The rearrangement links TRBV4-1 to TRBJ1-2, with D possibly matching TRBD1 (6 bases). The CDR3 extends over 13 amino acids. Germline V lookup: CDR1 MGHRA, CDR2 YSYEKL. V was shortened by 4 bases and J by 6 bases, with 12 bases between the two germline ends. The CDR3 protein is CASSRGTFDGYTF. In nucleotides, the CDR3 is TGCGCCAGCAGCCGAGGGACATTTGATGGCTACACCTTC.

The rearrangement links TRBV6-5 to TRBJ1-5, with TRBD1 matching 9 bases. The CDR3 runs 14 residues. Trimming at V came to 9 bases and at J to 6 bases, leaving 9 bases not matched to a gene. Germline CDR1 is MNHEY and CDR2 is SVGAGI. This chain's CDR3 is CASERGTGIQPQHF. The CDR3 region has the DNA TGTGCCAGTGAGAGAGGGACAGGGATTCAGCCCCAGCATTTT.

The CDR3 region has the DNA TGTGCCAGCAGCTTGGTGCGCGAGGGCACTGAAGCTTTCTTT. It codes for CASSLVREGTEAFF. The chain has TRBV7-9 and TRBJ1-1; D uncertain. Germline CDR1 is SEHNR and CDR2 is FQNEAQ (reference sequence). The CDR3 covers 14 residues. Trimming left V 3 bases short and J 4 bases short, with 12 bases between.

The chain is built from TRBV6-5 and TRBJ1-2, with D possibly TRBD1 on 5 matching bases. The CDR3 covers 15 residues. Germline V lookup: CDR1 MNHEY, CDR2 SVGAGI. Trimming cost V 7 bases and J 0 bases, with 15 bases left between them. CDR3 protein: CASMDGGGANYGYTF. CDR3 DNA: TGTGCCAGCATGGACGGGGGAGGTGCTAACTATGGCTACACCTTC.

This clone was counted a single time. The chain carries TRBV2 and TRBJ1-5; possibly TRBD1 for D (6 bases). The CDR3 extends over 14 amino acids. Trimming pared 7 bases from V and 1 base from J, leaving 11 bases between. Germline V lookup: CDR1 SNHLY, CDR2 FYNNEI. CDR3 loop: CASTIDRSNQPQHF. The CDR3 nucleotides read TGTGCCAGCACCATAGACAGGAGCAATCAGCCCCAGCATTTT.

V and J are TRBV28 and TRBJ2-7, with TRBD2 matching 11 bases. CDR1 MDHEN and CDR2 SYDVKM come from the germline V gene. The CDR3 totals 16 residues. With V trimmed by 7 bases and J by 5 bases, 13 bases remained unmatched. The CDR3 is CASTFQPGLAAHEQYF. For the CDR3, the DNA is TGTGCCAGCACCTTCCAACCGGGACTAGCGGCGCACGAGCAGTACTTC.

The chain links TRBV18 to TRBJ1-5; D is possibly TRBD1 (5 bases). V was clipped by 2 bases and J by 4 bases, with 9 bases between them. Per the germline V gene, CDR1 is KGHSH and CDR2 is LQKENI. The length of the CDR3 is 14 residues. The CDR3 sequence is CASSPSGGNQPQHF. The CDR3, as DNA: TGTGCCAGCTCACCATCCGGGGGAAATCAGCCCCAGCATTTT.

The chain is built from TRBV5-4 and TRBJ2-7, with 8 bases that match TRBD1. The V gene's germline CDR1 is SGHNT and CDR2 YYREEE (reference sequence). Trimming cost V 1 base and J 3 bases; bases outside gene matches: 3. The CDR3 contains 14 residues. The CDR3 reads CASSLTGGHYEQYF. CDR3 DNA: TGTGCCAGCAGCTTGACAGGGGGTCACTACGAGCAGTACTTC.

The V call is TRBV18, the J call TRBJ1-5; 8 nucleotides agree with TRBD1. Trimming at V came to 3 bases and at J to 4 bases, leaving 11 bases not matched to a gene. In germline, CDR1 is KGHSH, CDR2 LQKENI. The CDR3 covers 17 residues. CDR3 sequence reads: CASSPPSADRGNQPQHF. The DNA of the CDR3 is TGTGCCAGCTCACCTCCGAGTGCCGACAGGGGAAATCAGCCCCAGCATTTT.